This TCR beta chain was identified during a study of CD8 T cells in Susac syndrome. After extraction with the RNeasy kit, roughly 0.45 to 1 ug of the RNA was reverse transcribed using random hexamers. The amplification used immunoSEQ multiplex PCR on TCR beta CDR3; it spanned 54 Vbeta and 13 Jbeta. TCRdb re-called the immunoSEQ multiplex PCR reads with MiXCR, one entry per CDR3 protein. The sample has about 200,000 distinct CDR3 sequences; around nine tenths are singletons. Trimming removed 3 bases at V and 0 bases at J, with 13 bases between. CDR1 SGDLS and CDR2 YYNGEE come from the germline V gene. The CDR3 runs 16 residues.

The clonotype was recovered from a human donor with multiple sclerosis. The gene calls are TRBV9 and TRBJ2-1; TRBD1 is a possible D gene (6 bases). The source material was CD8+ T cells from PBMCs. CDR3 loop: CASSAQTGPSYNEQFF. The CDR3 DNA reads TGTGCCAGCAGCGCACAAACAGGGCCCTCCTACAATGAGCAGTTCTTC.